This T cell receptor (beta chain) was captured in a study of response to subunit inactivated influenza vaccine. General observations from the study: Each seasonal influenza vaccination recruits few new T cells, the authors suggested.

V shed 5 bases and J 3 bases; nucleotides not matched to a gene: 12. The germline V gene has CDR1 MDHEN and CDR2 SYDVKM. The CDR3 is 17 residues long. From the RT-PCR reads, TCRdb called clonotypes with MiXCR, one entry per CDR3 protein. This sample carries hundreds of thousands of distinct CDR3 sequences, 7.5% to 8.5% of them seen once, and the ten largest clones take 10% to 15%. Only one count was recorded for this clonotype. Antigen unknown. The receptor comes from a man aged 45 to 75 who received an inactivated influenza vaccine. The specimen comprised PBMCs from blood, sampled about 24 months after vaccination. V gene TRBV28 combines with J gene TRBJ2-5; 10 nucleotides align to TRBD1. As DNA, the CDR3 is TGTGCCAGCAGTACCCGGGACAGGGGAATGGTAAAAGAGACCCAGTACTTC. Its translation: CASSTRDRGMVKETQYF.